The present T cell receptor (beta chain) was sequenced within a study of T cells after yellow fever vaccination. The CDR3 covers 14 residues. V shed 6 bases and J shed 3 bases, with 14 bases lying between them. Germline V gene sequence: CDR1 MNHEY, CDR2 SMNVEV (reference sequence). This clonotype came up a few times. Its cognate antigen is unknown. A process of 5'RACE template switching, which added a universal primer site and UMIs, was used to make TCR cDNA. TCRdb recomputed calls from the 5' RACE reads with MiXCR, one row per CDR3 protein. The sample includes 100,000 to 150,000 distinct CDR3 sequences, approximately 16% of them seen just once. Study outcomes and limitations: Contaminants from the bulk population, in the form of abundant clonotypes, could be found in FACS-sorted repertoires.

Sequenced material: CD8+ T cells sorted from PBMCs, taken 5 days after the yellow fever booster vaccination. The V and J genes are TRBV27 and TRBJ2-5, with D maybe TRBD2 (5 bases). The TCR comes from a man younger than 35 who received the YFV17D yellow fever vaccine. The CDR3 nucleotides are TGTGCCAGCAGCCCCCTGGAGACTAAAGAGACCCAGTACTTC. Amino acid sequence: CASSPLETKETQYF.